The 2 T cell receptor beta chains reported below all come from one sample, sequenced in a study of cytomegalovirus exposure and HLA in healthy donors. PCR was performed using 60 Vbeta and 13 Jbeta primers. Produced via immunoSEQ multiplex PCR; TCRdb's table is partial and in-frame only. The top ten clones hold about 9.7% of a sample with 150,000 to 200,000 clones, around four fifths of them seen once. The source material was PBMCs. All receptors derive from a man between 18 and 29 years old in good health and CMV-seropositive.

This clone was seen once. V is TRBV13 and J is TRBJ2-7; TRBD2 is a possible D gene (6 bases). The V end lost 7 bases, the J end lost 4 bases, and 17 bases lay between the germline ends. CDR1 PRHDT and CDR2 FYEKMQ come from the germline V gene (reference sequence). This CDR3 is 14 amino acids long. CDR3 coding DNA: TGTGCCAGCACTCATAGTGGGGAGGCGTACGAGCAGTACTTC. Translated, it gives CASTHSGEAYEQYF.

The DNA of the CDR3 is TGTGCCAGCTCCACCAGGGGGGCCGCGGGGACTGAAGCTTTCTTT. This gives the protein CASSTRGAAGTEAFF. The chain uses TRBV18 and TRBJ1-1; 7 positions agree with TRBD1. CDR1 KGHSH and CDR2 LQKENI come from the germline V gene. The CDR3 is 15 residues long. The V and J ends lost 6 bases and 5 bases, in that order; junction bases with no gene match: 12.